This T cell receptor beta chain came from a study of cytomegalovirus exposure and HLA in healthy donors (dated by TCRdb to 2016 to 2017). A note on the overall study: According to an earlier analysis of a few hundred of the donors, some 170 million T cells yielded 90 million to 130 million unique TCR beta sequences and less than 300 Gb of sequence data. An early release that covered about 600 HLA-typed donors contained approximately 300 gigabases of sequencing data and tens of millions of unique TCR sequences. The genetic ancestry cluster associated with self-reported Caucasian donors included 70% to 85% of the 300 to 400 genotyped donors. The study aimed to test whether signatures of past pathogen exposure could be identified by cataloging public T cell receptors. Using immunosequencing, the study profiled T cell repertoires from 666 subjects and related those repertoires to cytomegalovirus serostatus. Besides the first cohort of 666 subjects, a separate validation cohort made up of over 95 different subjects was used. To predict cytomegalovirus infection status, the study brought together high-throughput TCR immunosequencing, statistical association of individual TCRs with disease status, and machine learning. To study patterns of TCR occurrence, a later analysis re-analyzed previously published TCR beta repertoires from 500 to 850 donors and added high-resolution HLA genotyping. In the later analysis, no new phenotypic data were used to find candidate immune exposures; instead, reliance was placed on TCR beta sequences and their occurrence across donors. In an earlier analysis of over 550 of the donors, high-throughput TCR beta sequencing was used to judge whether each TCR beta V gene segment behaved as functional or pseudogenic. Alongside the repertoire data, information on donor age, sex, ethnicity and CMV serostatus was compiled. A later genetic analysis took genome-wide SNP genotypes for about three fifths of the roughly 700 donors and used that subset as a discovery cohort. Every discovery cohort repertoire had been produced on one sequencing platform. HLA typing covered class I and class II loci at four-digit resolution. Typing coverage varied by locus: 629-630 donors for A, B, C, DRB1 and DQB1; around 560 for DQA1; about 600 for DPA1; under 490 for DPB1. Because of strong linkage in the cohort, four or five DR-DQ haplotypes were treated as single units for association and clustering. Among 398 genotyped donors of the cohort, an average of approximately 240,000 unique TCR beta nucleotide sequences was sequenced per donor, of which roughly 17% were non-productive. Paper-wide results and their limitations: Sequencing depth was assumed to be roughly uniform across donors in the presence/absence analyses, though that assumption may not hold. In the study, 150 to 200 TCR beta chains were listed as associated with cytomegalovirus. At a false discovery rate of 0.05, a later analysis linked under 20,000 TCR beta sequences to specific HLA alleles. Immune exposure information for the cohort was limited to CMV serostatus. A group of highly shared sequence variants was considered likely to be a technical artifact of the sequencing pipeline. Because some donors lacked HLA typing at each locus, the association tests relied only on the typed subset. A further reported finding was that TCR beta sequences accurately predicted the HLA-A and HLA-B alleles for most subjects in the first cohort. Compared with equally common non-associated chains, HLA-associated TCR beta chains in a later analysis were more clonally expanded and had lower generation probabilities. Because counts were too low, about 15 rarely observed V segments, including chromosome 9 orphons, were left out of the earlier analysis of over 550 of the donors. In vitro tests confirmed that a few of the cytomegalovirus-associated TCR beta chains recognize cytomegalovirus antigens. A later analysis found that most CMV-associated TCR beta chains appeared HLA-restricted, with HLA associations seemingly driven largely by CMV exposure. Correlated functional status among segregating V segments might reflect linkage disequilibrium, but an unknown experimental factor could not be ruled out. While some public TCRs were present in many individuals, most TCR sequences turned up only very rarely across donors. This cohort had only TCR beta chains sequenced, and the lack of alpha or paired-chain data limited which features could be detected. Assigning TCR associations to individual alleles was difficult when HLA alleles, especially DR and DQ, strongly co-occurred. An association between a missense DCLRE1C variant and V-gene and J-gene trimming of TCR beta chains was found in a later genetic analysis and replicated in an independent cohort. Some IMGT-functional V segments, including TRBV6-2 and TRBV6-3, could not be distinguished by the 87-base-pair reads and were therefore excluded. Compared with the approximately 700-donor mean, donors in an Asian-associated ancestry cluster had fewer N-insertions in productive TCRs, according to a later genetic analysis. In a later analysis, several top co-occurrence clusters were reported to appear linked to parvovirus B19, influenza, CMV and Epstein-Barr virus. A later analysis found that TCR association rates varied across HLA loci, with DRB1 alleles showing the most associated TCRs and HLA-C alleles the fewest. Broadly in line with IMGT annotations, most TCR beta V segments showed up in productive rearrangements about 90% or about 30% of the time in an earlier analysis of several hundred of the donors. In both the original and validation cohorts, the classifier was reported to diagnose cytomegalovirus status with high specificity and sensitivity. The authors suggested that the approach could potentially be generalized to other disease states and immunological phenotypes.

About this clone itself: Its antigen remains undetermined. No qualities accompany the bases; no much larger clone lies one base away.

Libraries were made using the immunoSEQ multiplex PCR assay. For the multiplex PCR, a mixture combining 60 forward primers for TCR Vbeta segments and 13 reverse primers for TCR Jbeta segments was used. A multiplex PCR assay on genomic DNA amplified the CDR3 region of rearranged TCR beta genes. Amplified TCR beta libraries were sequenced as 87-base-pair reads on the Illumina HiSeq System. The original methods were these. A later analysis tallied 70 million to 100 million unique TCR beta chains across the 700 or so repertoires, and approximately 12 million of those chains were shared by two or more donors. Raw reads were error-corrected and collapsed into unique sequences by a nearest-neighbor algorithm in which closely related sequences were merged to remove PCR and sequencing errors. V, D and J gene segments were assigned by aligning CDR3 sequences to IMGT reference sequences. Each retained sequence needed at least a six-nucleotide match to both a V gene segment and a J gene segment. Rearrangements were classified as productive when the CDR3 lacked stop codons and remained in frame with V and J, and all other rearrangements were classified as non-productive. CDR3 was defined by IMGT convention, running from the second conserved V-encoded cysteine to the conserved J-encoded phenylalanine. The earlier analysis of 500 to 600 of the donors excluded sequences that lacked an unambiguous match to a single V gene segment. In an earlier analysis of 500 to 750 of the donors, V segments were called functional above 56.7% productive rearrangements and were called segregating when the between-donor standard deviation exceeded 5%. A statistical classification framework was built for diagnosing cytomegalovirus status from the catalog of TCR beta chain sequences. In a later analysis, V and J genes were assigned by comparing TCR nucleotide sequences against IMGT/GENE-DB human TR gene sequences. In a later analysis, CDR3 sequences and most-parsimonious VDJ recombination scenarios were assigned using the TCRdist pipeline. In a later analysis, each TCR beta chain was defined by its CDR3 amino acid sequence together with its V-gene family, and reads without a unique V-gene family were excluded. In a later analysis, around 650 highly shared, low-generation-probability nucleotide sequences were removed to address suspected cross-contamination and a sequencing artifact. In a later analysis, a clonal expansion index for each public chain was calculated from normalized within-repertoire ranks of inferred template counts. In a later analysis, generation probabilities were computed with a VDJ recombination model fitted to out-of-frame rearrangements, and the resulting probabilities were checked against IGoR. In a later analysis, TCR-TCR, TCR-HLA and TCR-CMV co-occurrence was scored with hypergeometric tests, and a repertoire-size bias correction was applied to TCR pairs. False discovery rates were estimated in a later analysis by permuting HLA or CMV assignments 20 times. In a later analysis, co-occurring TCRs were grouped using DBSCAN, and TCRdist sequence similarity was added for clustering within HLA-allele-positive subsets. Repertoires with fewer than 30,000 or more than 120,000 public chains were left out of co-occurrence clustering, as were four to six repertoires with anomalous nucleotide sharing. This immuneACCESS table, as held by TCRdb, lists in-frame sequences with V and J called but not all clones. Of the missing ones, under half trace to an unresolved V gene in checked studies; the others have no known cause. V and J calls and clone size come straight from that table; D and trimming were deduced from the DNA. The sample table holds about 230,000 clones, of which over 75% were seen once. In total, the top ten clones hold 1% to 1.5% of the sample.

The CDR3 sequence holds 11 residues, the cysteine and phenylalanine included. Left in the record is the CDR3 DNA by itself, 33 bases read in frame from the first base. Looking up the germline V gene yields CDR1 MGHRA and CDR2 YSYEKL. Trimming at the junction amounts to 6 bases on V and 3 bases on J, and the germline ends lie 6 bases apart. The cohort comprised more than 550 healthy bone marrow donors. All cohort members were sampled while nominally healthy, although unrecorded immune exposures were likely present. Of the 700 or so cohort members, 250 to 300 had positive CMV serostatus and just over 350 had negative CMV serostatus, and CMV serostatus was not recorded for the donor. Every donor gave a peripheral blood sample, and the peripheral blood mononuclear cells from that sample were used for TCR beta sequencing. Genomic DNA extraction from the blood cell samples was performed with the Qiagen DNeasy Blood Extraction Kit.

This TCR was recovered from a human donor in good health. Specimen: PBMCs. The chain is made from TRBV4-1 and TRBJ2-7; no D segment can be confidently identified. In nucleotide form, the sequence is TGCGCCAGCAGTTCCCTCTACGAGCAGTACTTC. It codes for CASSSLYEQYF.